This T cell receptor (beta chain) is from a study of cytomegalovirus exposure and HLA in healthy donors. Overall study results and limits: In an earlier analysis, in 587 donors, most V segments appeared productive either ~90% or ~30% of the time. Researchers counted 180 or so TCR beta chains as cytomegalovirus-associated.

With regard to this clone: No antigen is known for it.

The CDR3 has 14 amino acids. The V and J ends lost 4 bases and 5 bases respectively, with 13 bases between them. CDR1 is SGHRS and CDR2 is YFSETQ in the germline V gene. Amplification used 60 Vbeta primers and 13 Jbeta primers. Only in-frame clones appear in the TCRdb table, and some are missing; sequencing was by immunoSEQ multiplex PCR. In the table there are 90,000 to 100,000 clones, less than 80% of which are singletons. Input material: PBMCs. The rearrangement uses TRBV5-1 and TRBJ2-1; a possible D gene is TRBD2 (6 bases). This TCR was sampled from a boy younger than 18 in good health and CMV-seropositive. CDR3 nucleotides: TGCGCCAGCAGCACCGGGACTTACAACAATGAGCAGTTCTTC. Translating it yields CASSTGTYNNEQFF.